This T cell receptor beta chain stems from a study of T cells in Graves' hyperthyroidism and ophthalmopathy. Amplified TCR beta CDR3 regions came from RNA transcripts. The primer set for the first-round RT-PCR of the TCR CDR3 was HTBI. Each CDR3 protein is one row after TCRdb ran MiXCR on the multiplex PCR reads. Of approximately 430,000 distinct CDR3 sequences listed, 15% to 18% are singletons. Exclusion followed for patients with uncontrolled infection, other autoimmune disease, pregnancy or lactation. This clonotype came up many times. Trimming stripped 3 bases from V and 4 bases from J, with 24 bases between. In germline, CDR1 is SNHLY, CDR2 FYNNEI. The CDR3 covers 18 residues.

The chain is built from TRBV2 and TRBJ2-5, with D perhaps TRBD2 (6 bases). The clonotype was recovered from a woman in her late teens or twenties with Graves' hyperthyroidism. The sample comprised blood. The CDR3 DNA is TGTGCCAGCAGTGATACGCGACTAGACGAGCCATGGGGAGAGACCCAGTACTTC. Encoded protein: CASSDTRLDEPWGETQYF.